Shown below are 22 T cell receptor beta chains from a single sample sequenced in a study of cytomegalovirus exposure and HLA in healthy donors. Primers included in the PCR were 60 Vbeta and 13 Jbeta primers. Clones were sequenced by immunoSEQ multiplex PCR, and TCRdb holds only the in-frame ones, with some missing. The data contain more than 85,000 clones, 55% to 80% of them singletons. Sequenced input: PBMCs. These receptors came from a human donor in good health.

This clone was seen more than once but under ten times. The chain recombines TRBV27 with TRBJ1-2, with D tentatively TRBD1 (6 bases). The CDR3 is made up of 14 amino acids. With 4 bases removed from V and 3 bases from J, the gap between germline ends came to 12 bases. CDR1 MNHEY and CDR2 SMNVEV come from the germline V gene (reference sequence). CDR3 DNA: TGTGCCAGCAGTTACTCCCCAGGGGACTATGGCTACACCTTC. It codes for CASSYSPGDYGYTF.

The CDR3: CASSIGGTEAGEAFF. The CDR3 coding sequence is TGTGCCAGTAGTATAGGGGGGACAGAGGCGGGTGAAGCTTTCTTT. The chain couples TRBV19 to TRBJ1-1; TRBD1 matches at 7 bases. There are 15 residues in the CDR3. J gave up 7 bases and V 1 base, and 9 bases lay outside the gene matches. CDR1 is LNHDA, CDR2 SQIVND, per germline (reference sequence). Full variable domain (rest looked up from reference TRBV19 and TRBJ1-1): DGGITQSPKYLFRKEGQNVTLSCEQNLNHDAMYWYRQDPGQGLRLIYYSQIVNDFQKGDIAEGYSVSREKKESFPLTVTSAQKNPTAFYLCASSIGGTEAGEAFFGQGTRLTVV.

This clone was found once. The chain recombines TRBV19 with TRBJ2-4, with a weak D call TRBD1 (7 bases). V lost 4 bases to trimming and J lost 1 base, with 17 bases between them. The CDR3 is 17 residues long. Germline CDR1 LNHDA, CDR2 SQIVND (reference sequence). The CDR3 DNA follows: TGTGCCAGTAGTACCATGCCCGGAGGGGGCGCCAAAAACATTCAGTACTTC. Protein sequence: CASSTMPGGGAKNIQYF. The full variable domain, with the rest looked up from reference TRBV19 and TRBJ2-4, is DGGITQSPKYLFRKEGQNVTLSCEQNLNHDAMYWYRQDPGQGLRLIYYSQIVNDFQKGDIAEGYSVSREKKESFPLTVTSAQKNPTAFYLCASSTMPGGGAKNIQYFGAGTRLSVL.

The chain links TRBV5-4 to TRBJ2-3; D possibly corresponds to TRBD2 (5 bases). V lost 0 bases to trimming and J lost 4 bases, with 12 bases between them. CDR1 and CDR2 (germline): SGHNT, YYREEE (reference sequence). This CDR3 is 15 amino acids long. CDR3 sequence: CASSLGVAGADTQYF. Written as DNA, the CDR3 is TGTGCCAGCAGCTTGGGGGTGGCGGGTGCAGATACGCAGTATTTT.

This clone has just a few counts. The chain is built from TRBV18 and TRBJ2-3; a weak D match, TRBD1 (5 bases). The CDR3 loop spans 15 amino acids. V was clipped by 3 bases and J by 2 bases, with 12 bases between them. Germline V gene lookup returns CDR1 KGHSH and CDR2 LQKENI. CDR3 DNA sequence: TGTGCCAGCTCACCCTATGGACACTTCACAGATACGCAGTATTTT. Translation: CASSPYGHFTDTQYF.

This sequence joins TRBV6-6 and TRBJ2-7, with 9 positions matching TRBD1. The trim removed 5 bases at V and 3 bases at J, leaving 5 bases unmatched. Germline V gene lookup returns CDR1 MNHNY and CDR2 SVGAGI (reference sequence). The CDR3 is 14 residues long. The CDR3, as DNA: TGTGCCAGCAGTGGGACAGGGAATCTCTACGAGCAGTACTTC. Amino acids: CASSGTGNLYEQYF.

This clone has just a few counts. The chain couples TRBV19 to TRBJ2-6; 7 positions match TRBD1. V lost 7 bases and J lost 0; bases outside the gene matches: 12. There are 18 residues in the CDR3. Germline CDR1 and CDR2: LNHDA and SQIVND (reference sequence). The CDR3 region has the DNA TGTGCCAGTACTACTGACAGGGCCTCATTCTCTGGGGCCAACGTCCTGACTTTC. Translation: CASTTDRASFSGANVLTF.

V usage is TRBV30 and J usage is TRBJ1-2; D is ambiguous. Germline values: CDR1 GTSNPN, CDR2 SVGIG (reference sequence). V lost 4 bases, J lost 8 bases, and 14 bases lay in between. The CDR3 spans 12 residues. The CDR3, as DNA: TGTGCCTGGAATCTGGCGGGAAGCGGCTACACCTTC. This gives the protein CAWNLAGSGYTF.

The V and J genes are TRBV5-4 and TRBJ2-7, with 7 positions matching TRBD1. V gave up 4 bases and J gave up 3 bases; unmatched junction bases: 4. The CDR3 extends over 13 amino acids. Germline V gene data show CDR1 as SGHNT and CDR2 as YYREEE (reference sequence). The CDR3 bases are TGTGCCAGCAGCCCGGGACAGAGCTACGAGCAGTACTTC. Translating it yields CASSPGQSYEQYF.

V gene TRBV7-3 combines with J gene TRBJ1-6; unclear D gene. The CDR3 is 14 amino acids. Germline V CDR1 and CDR2: SGHTA, FQGTGA. V shed 0 bases and J shed 9 bases, with 9 bases lying between them. This chain's CDR3 is CASSLTAEGSPLHF. DNA for the CDR3: TGTGCCAGCAGCTTAACGGCCGAGGGTTCACCCCTCCACTTT.

In its sample, this clone was seen a few times. The CDR3 sequence is CASTRSGRLLHEQYF. CDR3 bases: TGTGCCAGCACCCGTTCGGGGAGGTTATTGCACGAGCAGTACTTC. This chain joins TRBV27 and TRBJ2-7, with D possibly being TRBD2 (6 bases). V lost 7 bases, J lost 5 bases, and 21 bases lay in between. This CDR3 comprises 15 residues. The germline gives CDR1 MNHEY, CDR2 SMNVEV (reference sequence).

The chain links TRBV4-1 to TRBJ2-7, with a weak D call TRBD2 (5 bases). V was shortened by 1 base and J by 3 bases, with 10 bases between the two germline ends. The length of the CDR3 is 14 residues. The germline CDR1 and CDR2 sequences are MGHRA and YSYEKL. CDR3 protein: CASSQGGYGYEQYF. In DNA, the CDR3 is TGCGCCAGCAGCCAAGGAGGGTATGGCTACGAGCAGTACTTC.

This clone has a single count. The chain carries TRBV5-1 and TRBJ1-1, with TRBD1 matching over 10 bases. Germline CDR1 and CDR2: SGHRS and YFSETQ. This CDR3 is 14 amino acids long. The V segment lost 3 bases and the J segment 6 bases; nucleotides outside the gene matches: 5. The CDR3 here is CASSWDRGGAEAFF. DNA for the CDR3: TGCGCCAGCAGCTGGGACAGGGGAGGCGCTGAAGCTTTCTTT.

This clone was observed once. Other DNA sequences in the same sample also yield this CDR3. The CDR3 sequence is CASSLQGGDTQYF. The DNA of the CDR3 is TGTGCCAGCAGTCTACAGGGCGGAGATACGCAGTATTTT. The J gene is TRBJ2-3, the V gene TRBV27, with D perhaps TRBD1 (6 bases). CDR1 and CDR2 from the germline V gene are MNHEY and SMNVEV (reference sequence). The CDR3 runs to 13 residues. Trimming took 5 bases from V and 5 from J, leaving 11 bases between them.

The chain recombines TRBV29-1 with TRBJ1-1; 11 positions agree with TRBD1. CDR3 length: 13 amino acids. The V segment lost 7 bases and the J segment 7 bases; nucleotides outside the gene matches: 8. Germline CDR1 and CDR2: SQVTM and ANQGSEA. CDR3 sequence: CSAIRDRGVEAFF. The CDR3, as DNA: TGCAGCGCGATCCGGGACAGGGGGGTTGAAGCTTTCTTT.

This clone was counted only a few times. DNA of the CDR3: TGTGCCAGCAGCCTTATACAGGAAGAGCCTAACTATGGCTACACCTTC. Translating gives CASSLIQEEPNYGYTF. This chain joins TRBV7-9 and TRBJ1-2; D perhaps matches TRBD1 (5 bases). In germline, CDR1 is SEHNR, CDR2 FQNEAQ (reference sequence). This CDR3 is built from 16 residues. The germline V and J ends were trimmed by 5 bases and 0 bases, with 16 bases remaining between them.

Only a few counts were recorded for this clone. This rearrangement joins TRBV30 to TRBJ2-1; D is unresolved. Deletions cut 1 base from V and 0 bases from J, with 10 bases between. The germline CDR1 and CDR2 sequences are GTSNPN and SVGIG (reference sequence). This CDR3 contains 15 residues. The CDR3 here is CAWSAEQSSYNEQFF. DNA for the CDR3: TGTGCCTGGAGTGCAGAACAAAGCTCCTACAATGAGCAGTTCTTC.

The chain has TRBV19 and TRBJ2-1, with 7 bases aligning to TRBD2. V trimming: 3 bases; J trimming: 2 bases; junction bases outside the gene matches: 4. CDR3 length: 15 amino acids. Germline CDR1 reads LNHDA; CDR2 reads SQIVND (reference sequence). The CDR3 region has the DNA TGTGCCAGTAGTATCGGAGGGACTACCTACAATGAGCAGTTCTTC. Its translation: CASSIGGTTYNEQFF.

The CDR3 nucleotides read TGTGCCTGGAGTCCCCAGACAGGGCGCCAGCCCCAGCATTTT. Residues: CAWSPQTGRQPQHF. The chain carries TRBV30 and TRBJ1-5; 7 positions agree with TRBD1. CDR3 size: 14 residues. After removal of 2 bases from V and 7 bases from J, the junction contained 8 bases not matched to a gene. Germline V lookup: CDR1 GTSNPN, CDR2 SVGIG (reference sequence).

This clone appeared a few times. This chain connects TRBV2 to TRBJ2-7; possibly TRBD1 for D (6 bases). The CDR3 totals 15 residues. Trimming removed 2 bases from V and 2 bases from J, with 13 bases in between. Germline CDR1 SNHLY, CDR2 FYNNEI. The CDR3 is CASSEMNRVAYEQYF. The CDR3 DNA sequence: TGTGCCAGCAGTGAAATGAACAGGGTTGCCTACGAGCAGTACTTC.

The rearrangement links TRBV27 to TRBJ2-7; 11 nucleotides match TRBD1. Germline CDR1 is MNHEY and CDR2 is SMNVEV (reference sequence). The CDR3 covers 14 residues. After removal of 4 bases from V and 5 bases from J, the junction contained 4 bases not matched to a gene. The CDR3 protein is CASSSRGQGDEQYF. As DNA, the CDR3 is TGTGCCAGCAGTTCCCGGGGACAGGGGGACGAGCAGTACTTC.

The chain couples TRBV5-1 to TRBJ1-5; 7 bases are a match to TRBD1. V trimming: 4 bases; J trimming: 5 bases; junction bases outside the gene matches: 9. Germline-derived CDR1 and CDR2 are SGHRS and YFSETQ. This CDR3 has 15 amino acids. CDR3 loop: CASSPGTAGDQPQHF. The CDR3 nucleotides are TGCGCCAGCAGCCCGGGGACAGCCGGGGATCAGCCCCAGCATTTT.